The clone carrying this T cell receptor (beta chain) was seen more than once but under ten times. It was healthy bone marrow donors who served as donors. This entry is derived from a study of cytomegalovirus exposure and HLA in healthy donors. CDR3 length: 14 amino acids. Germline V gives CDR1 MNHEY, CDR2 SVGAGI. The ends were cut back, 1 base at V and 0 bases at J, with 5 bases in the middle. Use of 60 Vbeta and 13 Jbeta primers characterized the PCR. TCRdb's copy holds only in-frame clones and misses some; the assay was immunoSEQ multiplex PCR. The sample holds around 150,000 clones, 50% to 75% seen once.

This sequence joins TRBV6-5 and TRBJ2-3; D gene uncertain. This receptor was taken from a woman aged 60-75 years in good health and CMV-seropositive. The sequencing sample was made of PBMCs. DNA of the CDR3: TGTGCCAGCAGTTACTTGGGCAGCACAGATACGCAGTATTTT. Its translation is CASSYLGSTDTQYF.